This T cell receptor beta chain was found in a study of beta chain features in type 1 diabetes. Per germline, CDR1 SGHTS and CDR2 YDEGEE. Trimming stripped 0 bases from V and 3 bases from J, with 13 bases between. The CDR3 sequence is 16 residues long. This clone appeared a few times. The entirety of the isolated RNA underwent reverse transcription, so expressed TCRB transcripts were sequenced. Repertoires were generated with immunoSEQ multiplex PCR, while TCRdb's copy carries only in-frame clones and drops some. Among around 200,000 clones listed, about 12% were seen once. The chain has TRBV5-8 and TRBJ1-5; TRBD1 might be the D (5 bases). Input material: central memory CD4+ T cells from blood. This receptor was identified in a woman aged 18 to 35 in good health. The CDR3: CASSLEEGTSNQPQHF. CDR3 sequence (DNA): TGTGCCAGCAGCTTGGAGGAGGGGACTTCCAATCAGCCCCAGCATTTT. The variable domain in full, completed from reference TRBV5-8 and TRBJ1-5, reads EAGVTQSPTHLIKTRGQQATLRCSPISGHTSVYWYQQALGLGLQFLLWYDEGEERNRGNFPPRFSGRQFPNYSSELNVNALELEDSALYLCASSLEEGTSNQPQHFGDGTRLSIL.